This TCR beta chain comes out of a study of spatial heterogeneity in lung cancer. Study as a whole: The donors comprised 60 to 80 untreated early-stage non-small cell lung cancer patients. PBMC samples from follow-up, where available, were sequenced a median of approximately 24 months after resection. Findings and caveats of the study: TCRs found ubiquitously expanded in tumor appeared in blood more at resection than at follow-up.

The library protocol tagged each TCR cDNA with a unique molecular identifier. One entry per CDR3 protein results from TCRdb running MiXCR on the 5' RACE reads. The sample includes 95,000 to 130,000 distinct CDR3 sequences, more than 10% of them seen just once. At least ten counts were recorded for this clonotype. The antigen remains unidentified. Stated time point: blood at routine non-recurrence follow-up after resection. Whole RNA obtained from tumor, nontumor lung or frozen PBMC underwent sequencing without sorting. The receptor's source is a male donor with early-stage non-small cell lung cancer. Source: PBMCs, taken at follow-up.

The CDR3 nucleotides are TGTGCCTGGAGTTCCTACAGGGGACGGACTGAAGCTTTCTTT. It is translated as CAWSSYRGRTEAFF. The chain joins TRBV30 to TRBJ1-1; TRBD1 aligns across 7 bases. Germline V gene lookup returns CDR1 GTSNPN and CDR2 SVGIG (reference sequence). The CDR3 is 14 amino acids. J gave up 5 bases and V 2 bases, and 8 bases lay outside the gene matches. Looking up the rest from reference TRBV30 and TRBJ1-1 gives the full variable domain: SQTIHQWPATLVQPVGSPLSLECTVEGTSNPNLYWYRQAAGRGLQLLFYSVGIGQISSEVPQNLSASRPQDRQFILSSKKLLLSDSGFYLCAWSSYRGRTEAFFGQGTRLTVV.